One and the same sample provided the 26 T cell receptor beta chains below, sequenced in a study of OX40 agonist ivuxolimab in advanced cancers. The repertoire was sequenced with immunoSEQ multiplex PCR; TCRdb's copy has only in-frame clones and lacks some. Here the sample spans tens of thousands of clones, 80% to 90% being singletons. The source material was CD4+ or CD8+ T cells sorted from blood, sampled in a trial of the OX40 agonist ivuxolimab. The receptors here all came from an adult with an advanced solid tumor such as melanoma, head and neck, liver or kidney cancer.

The CDR3 DNA follows: TGTGCCGCCAGCCCCGGGACTAGCGGTTTAGAGACCCAGTACTTC. Its protein product is CAASPGTSGLETQYF. V is TRBV10-3 and J is TRBJ2-5; 11 nucleotides align to TRBD2. This CDR3 is 15 amino acids long. V trimming: 11 bases; J trimming: 4 bases; junction bases outside the gene matches: 12. Per germline, CDR1 ENHRY and CDR2 SYGVKD.

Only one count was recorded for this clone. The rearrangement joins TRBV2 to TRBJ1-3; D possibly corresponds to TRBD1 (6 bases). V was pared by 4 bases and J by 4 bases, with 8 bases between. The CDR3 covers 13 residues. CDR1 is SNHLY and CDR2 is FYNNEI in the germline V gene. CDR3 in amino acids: CASSGTVGNTIYF. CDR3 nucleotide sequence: TGTGCCAGCAGTGGGACAGTCGGAAACACCATATATTTT.

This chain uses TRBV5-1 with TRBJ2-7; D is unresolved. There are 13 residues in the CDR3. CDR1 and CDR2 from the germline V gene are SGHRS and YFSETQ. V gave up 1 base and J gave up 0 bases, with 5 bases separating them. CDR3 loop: CASSLQFSYEQYF. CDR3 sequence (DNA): TGCGCCAGCAGCTTGCAGTTCTCCTACGAGCAGTACTTC.

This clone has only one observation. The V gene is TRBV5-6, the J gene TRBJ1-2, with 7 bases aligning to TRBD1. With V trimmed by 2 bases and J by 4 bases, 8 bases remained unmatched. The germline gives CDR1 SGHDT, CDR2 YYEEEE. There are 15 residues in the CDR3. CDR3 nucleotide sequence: TGTGCCAGCAGCTTCCGGGACAGAAATATCTATGGCTACACCTTC. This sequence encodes CASSFRDRNIYGYTF.

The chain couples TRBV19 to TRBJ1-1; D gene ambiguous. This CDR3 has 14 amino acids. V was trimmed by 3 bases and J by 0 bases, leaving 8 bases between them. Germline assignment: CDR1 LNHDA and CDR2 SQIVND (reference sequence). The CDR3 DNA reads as TGTGCCAGTAGTATCGACGGACTGAACACTGAAGCTTTCTTT. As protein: CASSIDGLNTEAFF.

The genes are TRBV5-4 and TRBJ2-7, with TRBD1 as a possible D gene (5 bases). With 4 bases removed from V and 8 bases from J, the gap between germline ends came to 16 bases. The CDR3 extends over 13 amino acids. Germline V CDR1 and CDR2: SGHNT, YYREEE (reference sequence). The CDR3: CASSMGQDIKQYF. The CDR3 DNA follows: TGTGCCAGCAGCATGGGGCAAGATATCAAGCAGTACTTC.

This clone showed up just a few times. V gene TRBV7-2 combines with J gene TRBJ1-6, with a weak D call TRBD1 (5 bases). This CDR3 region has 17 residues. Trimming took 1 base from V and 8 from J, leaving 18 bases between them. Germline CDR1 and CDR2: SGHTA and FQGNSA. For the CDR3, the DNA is TGTGCCAGCAGCTTAGGGTGGCAGGGCGATCGGGATTCACCCCTCCACTTT. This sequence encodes CASSLGWQGDRDSPLHF. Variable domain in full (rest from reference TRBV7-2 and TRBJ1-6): GAGVSQSPSNKVTEKGKDVELRCDPISGHTALYWYRQSLGQGLEFLIYFQGNSAPDKSGLPSDRFSAERTGGSVSTLTIQRTQQEDSAVYLCASSLGWQGDRDSPLHFGNGTRLTVT.

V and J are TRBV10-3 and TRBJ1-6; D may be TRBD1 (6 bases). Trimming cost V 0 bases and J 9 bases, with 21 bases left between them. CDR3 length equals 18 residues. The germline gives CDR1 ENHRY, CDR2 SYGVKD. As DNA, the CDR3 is TGTGCCATCAGTGAGTCCGCGGGATTCGGGGGGCGCCTTTCACCCCTCCACTTT. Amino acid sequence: CAISESAGFGGRLSPLHF.

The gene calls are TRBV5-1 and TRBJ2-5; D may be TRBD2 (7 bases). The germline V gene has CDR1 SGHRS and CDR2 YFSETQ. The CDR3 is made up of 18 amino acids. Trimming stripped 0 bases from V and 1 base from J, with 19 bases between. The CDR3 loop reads CASSLGIRGRASQETQYF. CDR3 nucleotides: TGCGCCAGCAGCTTGGGTATAAGGGGGAGGGCCTCCCAAGAGACCCAGTACTTC.

The CDR3 here is CASSSRGTSGSTDTQYF. CDR3 in DNA: TGTGCCAGTAGTTCCCGAGGGACTAGCGGTAGCACAGATACGCAGTATTTT. The chain uses TRBV19 and TRBJ2-3, with 11 bases identical to TRBD2. V lost 5 bases, J lost 0 bases, and 7 bases stayed unmatched. This CDR3 comprises 17 residues. Germline-derived CDR1 and CDR2 are LNHDA and SQIVND (reference sequence).

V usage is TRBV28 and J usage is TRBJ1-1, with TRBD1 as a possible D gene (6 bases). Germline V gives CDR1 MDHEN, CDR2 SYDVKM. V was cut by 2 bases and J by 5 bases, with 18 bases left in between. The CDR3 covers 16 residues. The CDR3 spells CASSLAAQGRRTEAFF. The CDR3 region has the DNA TGTGCCAGCAGTTTAGCGGCACAGGGAAGGAGGACTGAAGCTTTCTTT. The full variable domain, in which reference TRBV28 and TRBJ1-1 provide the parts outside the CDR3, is DVKVTQSSRYLVKRTGEKVFLECVQDMDHENMFWYRQDPGLGLRLIYFSYDVKMKEKGDIPEGYSVSREKKERFSLILESASTNQTSMYLCASSLAAQGRRTEAFFGQGTRLTVV.

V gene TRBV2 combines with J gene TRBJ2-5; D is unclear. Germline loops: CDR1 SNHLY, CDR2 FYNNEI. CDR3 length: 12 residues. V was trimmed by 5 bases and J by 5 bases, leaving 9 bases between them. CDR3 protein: CASSLPHETQYF. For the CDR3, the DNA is TGTGCCAGCAGTCTTCCACATGAGACCCAGTACTTC.

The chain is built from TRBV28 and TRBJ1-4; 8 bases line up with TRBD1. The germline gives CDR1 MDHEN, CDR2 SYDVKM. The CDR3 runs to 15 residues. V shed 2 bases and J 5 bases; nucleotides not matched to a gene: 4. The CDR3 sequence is CASSLNRGENEKLFF. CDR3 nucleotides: TGTGCCAGCAGTTTAAACAGGGGGGAAAATGAAAAACTGTTTTTT.

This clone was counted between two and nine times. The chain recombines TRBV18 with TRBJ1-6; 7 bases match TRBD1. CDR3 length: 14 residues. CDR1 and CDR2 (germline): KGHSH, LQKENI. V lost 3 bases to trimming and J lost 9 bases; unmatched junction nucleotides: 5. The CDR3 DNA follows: TGTGCCAGCTCACCCAGTGACAGGGCTTCACCCCTCCACTTT. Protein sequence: CASSPSDRASPLHF. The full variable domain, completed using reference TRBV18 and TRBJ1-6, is NAGVMQNPRHLVRRRGQEARLRCSPMKGHSHVYWYRQLPEEGLKFMVYLQKENIIDESGMPKERFSAEFPKEGPSILRIQQVVRGDSAAYFCASSPSDRASPLHFGNGTRLTVT.

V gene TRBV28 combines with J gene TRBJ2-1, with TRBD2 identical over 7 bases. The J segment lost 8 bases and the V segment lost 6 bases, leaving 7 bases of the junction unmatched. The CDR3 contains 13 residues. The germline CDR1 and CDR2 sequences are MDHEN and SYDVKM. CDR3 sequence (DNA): TGTGCCAGCAGCCCGGCGGGGGACGATGAGCAGTTCTTC. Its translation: CASSPAGDDEQFF.

The CDR3 nucleotides are TGTGCCATCAGTGAGTCAGTTTGGGCGGAGGATGGCTACACCTTC. Translated, it gives CAISESVWAEDGYTF. The chain couples TRBV10-3 to TRBJ1-2; no firm D call. Germline CDR1 is ENHRY and CDR2 is SYGVKD. Trimming took 0 bases from V and 6 from J, leaving 14 bases between them. There are 15 residues in the CDR3.

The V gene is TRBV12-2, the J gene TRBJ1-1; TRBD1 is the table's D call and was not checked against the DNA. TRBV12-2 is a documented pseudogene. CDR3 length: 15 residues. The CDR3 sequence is CASRLEQGWGTEAFF. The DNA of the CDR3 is TGTGCAAGTCGCTTAGAACAGGGGTGGGGGACTGAAGCTTTCTTT.

CDR3 coding DNA: TGTGCCAGCAGCTTGTCGTGGGCCACAGATACGCAGTATTTT. It is translated as CASSLSWATDTQYF. The chain employs TRBV5-4 and TRBJ2-3; D is unresolved. The V and J ends lost 1 base and 2 bases respectively, with 8 bases between them. Germline V gene lookup returns CDR1 SGHNT and CDR2 YYREEE (reference sequence). The CDR3 is made up of 14 amino acids.

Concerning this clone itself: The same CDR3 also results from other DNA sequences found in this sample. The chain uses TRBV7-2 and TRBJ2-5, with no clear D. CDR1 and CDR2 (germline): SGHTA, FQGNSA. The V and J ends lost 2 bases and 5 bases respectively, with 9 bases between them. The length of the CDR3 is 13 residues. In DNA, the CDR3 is TGTGCCAGCAGCTTAAGCCTAGGGGAGACCCAGTACTTC. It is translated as CASSLSLGETQYF.

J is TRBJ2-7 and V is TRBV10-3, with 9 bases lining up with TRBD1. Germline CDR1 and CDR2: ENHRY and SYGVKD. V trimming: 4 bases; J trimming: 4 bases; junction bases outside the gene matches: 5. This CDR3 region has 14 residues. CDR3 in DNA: TGTGCCATCAGTGTAGTGGGACAGGGTTACGAGCAGTACTTC. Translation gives CAISVVGQGYEQYF.

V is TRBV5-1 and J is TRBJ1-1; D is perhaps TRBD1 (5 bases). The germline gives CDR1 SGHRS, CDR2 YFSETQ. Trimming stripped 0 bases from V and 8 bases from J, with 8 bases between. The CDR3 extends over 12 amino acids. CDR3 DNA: TGCGCCAGCAGCTTGGGGCAGGGAGAAGCTTTCTTT. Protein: CASSLGQGEAFF.

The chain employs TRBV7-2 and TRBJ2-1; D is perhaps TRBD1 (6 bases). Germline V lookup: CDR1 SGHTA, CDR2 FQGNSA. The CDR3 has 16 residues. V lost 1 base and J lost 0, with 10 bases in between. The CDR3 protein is CASSLEAGASYNEQFF. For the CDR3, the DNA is TGTGCCAGCAGCTTAGAGGCAGGGGCCTCCTACAATGAGCAGTTCTTC.

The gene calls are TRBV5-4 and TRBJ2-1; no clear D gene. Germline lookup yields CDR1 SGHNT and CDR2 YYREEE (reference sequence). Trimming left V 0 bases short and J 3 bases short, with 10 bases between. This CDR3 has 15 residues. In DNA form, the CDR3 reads TGTGCCAGCAGCTTGGGGGCCGGGTTCTACAATGAGCAGTTCTTC. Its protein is CASSLGAGFYNEQFF.

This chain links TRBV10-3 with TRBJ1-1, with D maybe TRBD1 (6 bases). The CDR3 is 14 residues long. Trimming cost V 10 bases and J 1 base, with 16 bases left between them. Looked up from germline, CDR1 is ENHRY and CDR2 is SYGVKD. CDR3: CASRLRGANTEAFF. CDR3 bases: TGTGCCAGCCGGTTGAGGGGGGCGAACACTGAAGCTTTCTTT.

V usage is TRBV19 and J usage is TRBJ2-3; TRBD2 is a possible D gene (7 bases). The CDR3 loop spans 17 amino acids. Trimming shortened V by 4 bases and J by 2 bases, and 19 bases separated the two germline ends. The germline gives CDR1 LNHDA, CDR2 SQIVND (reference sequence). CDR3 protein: CASSTLGGRGSTDTQYF. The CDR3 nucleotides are TGTGCCAGTAGTACCCTCGGGGGGCGGGGTTCCACAGATACGCAGTATTTT.

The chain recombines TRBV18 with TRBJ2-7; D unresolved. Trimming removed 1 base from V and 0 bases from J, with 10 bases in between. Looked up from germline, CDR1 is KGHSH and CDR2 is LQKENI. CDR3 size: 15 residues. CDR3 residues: CASSPQAETSYEQYF. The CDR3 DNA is TGTGCCAGCTCACCACAGGCAGAGACCTCCTACGAGCAGTACTTC.